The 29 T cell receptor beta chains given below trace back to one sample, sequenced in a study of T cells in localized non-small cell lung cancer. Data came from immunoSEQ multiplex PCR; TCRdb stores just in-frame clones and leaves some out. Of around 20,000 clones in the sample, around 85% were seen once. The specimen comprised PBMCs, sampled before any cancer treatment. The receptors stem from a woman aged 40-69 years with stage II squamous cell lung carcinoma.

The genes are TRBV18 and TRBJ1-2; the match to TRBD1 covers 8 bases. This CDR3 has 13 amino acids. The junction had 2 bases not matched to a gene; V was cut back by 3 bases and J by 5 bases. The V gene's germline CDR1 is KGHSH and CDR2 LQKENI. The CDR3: CASSPDRGYGYTF. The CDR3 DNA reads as TGTGCCAGCTCACCCGACAGGGGATATGGCTACACCTTC.

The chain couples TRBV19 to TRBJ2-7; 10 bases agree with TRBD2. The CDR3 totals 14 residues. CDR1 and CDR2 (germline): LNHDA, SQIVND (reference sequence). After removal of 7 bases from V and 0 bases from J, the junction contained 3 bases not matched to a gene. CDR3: CASNTSGASYEQYF. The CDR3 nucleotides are TGTGCCAGTAACACTAGCGGGGCCTCCTACGAGCAGTACTTC.

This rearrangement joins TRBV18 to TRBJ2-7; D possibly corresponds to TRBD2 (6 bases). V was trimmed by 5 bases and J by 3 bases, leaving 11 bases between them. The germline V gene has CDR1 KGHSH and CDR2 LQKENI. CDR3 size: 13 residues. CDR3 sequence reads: CASSSGLYYEQYF. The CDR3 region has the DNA TGTGCCAGCTCATCGGGACTCTACTACGAGCAGTACTTC.

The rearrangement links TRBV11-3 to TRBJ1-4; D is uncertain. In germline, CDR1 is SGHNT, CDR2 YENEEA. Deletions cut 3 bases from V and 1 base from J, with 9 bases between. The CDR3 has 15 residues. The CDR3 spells CASSLEPRTNEKLFF. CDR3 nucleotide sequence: TGTGCCAGCAGCTTGGAACCGCGAACTAATGAAAAACTGTTTTTT.

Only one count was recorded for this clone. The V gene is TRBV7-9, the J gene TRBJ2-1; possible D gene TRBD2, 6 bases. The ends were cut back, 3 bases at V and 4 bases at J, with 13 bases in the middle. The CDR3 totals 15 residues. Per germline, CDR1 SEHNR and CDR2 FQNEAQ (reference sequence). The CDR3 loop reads CASSLTSAGYNEQFF. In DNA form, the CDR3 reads TGTGCCAGCAGCTTGACTAGTGCAGGGTACAATGAGCAGTTCTTC.

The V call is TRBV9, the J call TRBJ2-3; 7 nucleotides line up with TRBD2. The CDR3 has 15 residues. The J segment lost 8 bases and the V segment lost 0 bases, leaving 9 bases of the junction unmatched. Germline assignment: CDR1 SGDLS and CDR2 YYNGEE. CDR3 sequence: CASSVGSGVEVTQYF. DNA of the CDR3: TGTGCCAGCAGCGTAGGAAGCGGGGTGGAAGTTACGCAGTATTTT.

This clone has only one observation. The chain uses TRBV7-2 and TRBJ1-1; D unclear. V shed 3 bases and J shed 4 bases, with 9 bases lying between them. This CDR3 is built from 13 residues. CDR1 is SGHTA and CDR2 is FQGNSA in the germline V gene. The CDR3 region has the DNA TGTGCCAGCAGCTTCACCCGGGCCACTGAAGCTTTCTTT. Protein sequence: CASSFTRATEAFF.

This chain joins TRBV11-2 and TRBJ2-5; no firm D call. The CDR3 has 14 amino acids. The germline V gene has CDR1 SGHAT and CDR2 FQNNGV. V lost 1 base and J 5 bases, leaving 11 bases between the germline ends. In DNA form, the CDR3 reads TGTGCCAGCAGCTTAGGTTATTTGAGGGAGACCCAGTACTTC. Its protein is CASSLGYLRETQYF.

The chain's CDR3 is CASSARVGGYTYNEQFF. In nucleotides, the CDR3 is TGTGCCAGCAGTGCCCGGGTTGGCGGGTACACCTACAATGAGCAGTTCTTC. The V and J genes are TRBV2 and TRBJ2-1; D possibly corresponds to TRBD2 (5 bases). CDR1 and CDR2 (germline): SNHLY, FYNNEI. The CDR3 runs to 17 residues. The V gene lost 4 bases and the J gene lost 2 bases, with 18 bases spanning the gap.

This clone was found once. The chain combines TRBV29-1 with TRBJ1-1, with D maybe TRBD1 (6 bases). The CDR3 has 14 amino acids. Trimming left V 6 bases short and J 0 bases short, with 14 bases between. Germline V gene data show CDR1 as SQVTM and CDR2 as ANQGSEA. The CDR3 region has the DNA TGCAGCGTCCCCCGTGGGGGCATGAACACTGAAGCTTTCTTT. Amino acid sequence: CSVPRGGMNTEAFF.

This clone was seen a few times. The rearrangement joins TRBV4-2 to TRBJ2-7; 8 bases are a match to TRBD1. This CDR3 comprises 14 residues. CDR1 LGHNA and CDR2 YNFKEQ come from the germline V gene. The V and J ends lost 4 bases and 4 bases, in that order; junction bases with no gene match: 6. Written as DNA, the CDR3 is TGTGCCAGCAGCCCAGACAGGGGTAGTTACGAGCAGTACTTC. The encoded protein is CASSPDRGSYEQYF.

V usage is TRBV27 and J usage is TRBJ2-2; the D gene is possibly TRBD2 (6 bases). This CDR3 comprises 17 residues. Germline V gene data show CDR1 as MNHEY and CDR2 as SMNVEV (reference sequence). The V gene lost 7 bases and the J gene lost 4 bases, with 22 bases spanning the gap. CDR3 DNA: TGTGCCAGCAAACCCCGCTTGCTGGGACTCCTCACCGGGGAGCTGTTTTTT. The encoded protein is CASKPRLLGLLTGELFF.

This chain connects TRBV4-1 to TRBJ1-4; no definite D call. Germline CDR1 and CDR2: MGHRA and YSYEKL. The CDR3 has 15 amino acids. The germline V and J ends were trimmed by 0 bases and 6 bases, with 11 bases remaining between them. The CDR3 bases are TGCGCCAGCAGCCAAGACGAGGGAGGGTATGAAAAACTGTTTTTT. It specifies CASSQDEGGYEKLFF.

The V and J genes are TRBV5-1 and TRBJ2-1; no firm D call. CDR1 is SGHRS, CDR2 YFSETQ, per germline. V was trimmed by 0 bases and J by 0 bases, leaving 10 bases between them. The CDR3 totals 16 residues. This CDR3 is CASSLAVRSSYNEQFF. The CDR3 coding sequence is TGCGCCAGCAGCTTGGCCGTGAGGAGCTCCTACAATGAGCAGTTCTTC.

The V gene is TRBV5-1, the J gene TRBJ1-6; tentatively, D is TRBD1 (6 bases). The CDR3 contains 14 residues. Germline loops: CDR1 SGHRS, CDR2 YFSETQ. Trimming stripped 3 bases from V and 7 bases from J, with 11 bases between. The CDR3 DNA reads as TGCGCCAGCAGCTATGGGGGCACGAATTCACCCCTCCACTTT. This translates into CASSYGGTNSPLHF. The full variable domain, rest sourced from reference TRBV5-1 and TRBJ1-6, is KAGVTQTPRYLIKTRGQQVTLSCSPISGHRSVSWYQQTPGQGLQFLFEYFSETQRNKGNFPGRFSGRQFSNSRSEMNVSTLELGDSALYLCASSYGGTNSPLHFGNGTRLTVT.

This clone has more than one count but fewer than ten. The DNA for the CDR3 is TGTGCCAGCAGTTACTCGAGTCTGGGGGCCTACGAGCAGTACTTC. This sequence encodes CASSYSSLGAYEQYF. The J gene is TRBJ2-7, the V gene TRBV6-5; D possibly uses TRBD1 or TRBD2 (5 bases each). In germline, CDR1 is MNHEY, CDR2 SVGAGI. Between the trimmed V and J ends, which lost 0 bases and 2 bases, there was a span of 11 bases. The CDR3 runs to 15 residues.

CDR3 DNA: TGTGCCACCAGCAGAGATAGGGGGGCAGGAAACACCATATATTTT. Translated, it gives CATSRDRGAGNTIYF. The chain uses TRBV15 and TRBJ1-3, with a possible D match to TRBD1 (6 bases). The CDR3 runs to 15 residues. From germline, CDR1 is LNHNV and CDR2 YYDKDF (reference sequence). Trimming cost V 0 bases and J 4 bases, with 10 bases left between them.

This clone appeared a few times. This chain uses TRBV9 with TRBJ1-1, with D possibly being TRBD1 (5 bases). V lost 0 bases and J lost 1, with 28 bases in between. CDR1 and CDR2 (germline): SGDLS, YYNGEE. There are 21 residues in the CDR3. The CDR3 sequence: CASSVDFGSPGRGFGNTEAFF. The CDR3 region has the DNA TGTGCCAGCAGCGTAGACTTTGGGTCCCCTGGAAGGGGCTTTGGGAACACTGAAGCTTTCTTT.

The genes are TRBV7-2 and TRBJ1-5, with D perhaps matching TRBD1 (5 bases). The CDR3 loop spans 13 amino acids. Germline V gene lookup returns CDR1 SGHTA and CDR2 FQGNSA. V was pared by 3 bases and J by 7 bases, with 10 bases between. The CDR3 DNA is TGTGCCAGCAGCTTGATGACAGACCAGCCCCAGCATTTT. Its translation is CASSLMTDQPQHF. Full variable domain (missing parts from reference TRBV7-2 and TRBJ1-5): GAGVSQSPSNKVTEKGKDVELRCDPISGHTALYWYRQSLGQGLEFLIYFQGNSAPDKSGLPSDRFSAERTGGSVSTLTIQRTQQEDSAVYLCASSLMTDQPQHFGDGTRLSIL.

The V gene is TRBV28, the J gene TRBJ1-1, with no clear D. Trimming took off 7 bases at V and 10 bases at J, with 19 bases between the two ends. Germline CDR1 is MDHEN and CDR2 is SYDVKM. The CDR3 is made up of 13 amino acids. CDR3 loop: CASNPDDRGGAFF. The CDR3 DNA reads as TGTGCCAGCAACCCTGACGACCGAGGAGGAGCTTTCTTT.

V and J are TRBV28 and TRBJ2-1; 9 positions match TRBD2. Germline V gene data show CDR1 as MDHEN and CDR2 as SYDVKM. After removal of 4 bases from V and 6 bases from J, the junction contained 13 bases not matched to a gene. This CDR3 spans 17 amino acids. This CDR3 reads CASSYSGSSRTANEQFF. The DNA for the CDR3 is TGTGCCAGCAGTTATAGCGGGAGTAGTAGAACGGCCAATGAGCAGTTCTTC.

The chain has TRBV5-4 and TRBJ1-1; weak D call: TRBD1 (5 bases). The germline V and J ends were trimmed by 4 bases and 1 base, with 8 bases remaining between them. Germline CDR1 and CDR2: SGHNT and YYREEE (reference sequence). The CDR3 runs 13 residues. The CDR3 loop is CASSRDGNTEAFF. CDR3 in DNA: TGTGCCAGCAGCCGGGACGGGAACACTGAAGCTTTCTTT.

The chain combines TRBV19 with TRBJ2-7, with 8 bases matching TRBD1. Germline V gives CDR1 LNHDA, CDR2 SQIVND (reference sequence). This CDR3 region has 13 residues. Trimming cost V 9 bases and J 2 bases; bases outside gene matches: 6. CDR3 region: CARRTGPTYEQYF. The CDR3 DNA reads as TGTGCCAGACGGACAGGGCCAACCTACGAGCAGTACTTC.

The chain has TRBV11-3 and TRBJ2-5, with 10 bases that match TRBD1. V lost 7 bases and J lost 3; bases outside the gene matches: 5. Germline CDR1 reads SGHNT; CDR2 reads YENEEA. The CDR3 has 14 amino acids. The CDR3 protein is CASNAGTGEETQYF. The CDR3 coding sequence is TGTGCCAGCAACGCCGGGACAGGGGAAGAGACCCAGTACTTC.

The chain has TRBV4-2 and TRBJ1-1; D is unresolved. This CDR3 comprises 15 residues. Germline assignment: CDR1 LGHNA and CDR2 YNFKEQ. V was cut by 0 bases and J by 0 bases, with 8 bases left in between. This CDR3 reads CASSQDLGMNTEAFF. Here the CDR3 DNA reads TGTGCCAGCAGCCAAGATCTGGGTATGAACACTGAAGCTTTCTTT.

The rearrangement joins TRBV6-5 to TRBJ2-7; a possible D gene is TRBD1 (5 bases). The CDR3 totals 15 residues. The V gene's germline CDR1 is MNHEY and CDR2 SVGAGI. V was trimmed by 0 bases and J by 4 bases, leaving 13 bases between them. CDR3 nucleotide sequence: TGTGCCAGCAGTTACTCGACAGCGCAGCGTTACGAGCAGTACTTC. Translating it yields CASSYSTAQRYEQYF.

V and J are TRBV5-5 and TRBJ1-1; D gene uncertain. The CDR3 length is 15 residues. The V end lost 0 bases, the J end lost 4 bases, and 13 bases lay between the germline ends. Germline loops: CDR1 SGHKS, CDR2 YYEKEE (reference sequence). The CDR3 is CASSLAGDPTTEAFF. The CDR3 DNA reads TGTGCCAGCAGCTTGGCCGGGGATCCAACCACTGAAGCTTTCTTT.

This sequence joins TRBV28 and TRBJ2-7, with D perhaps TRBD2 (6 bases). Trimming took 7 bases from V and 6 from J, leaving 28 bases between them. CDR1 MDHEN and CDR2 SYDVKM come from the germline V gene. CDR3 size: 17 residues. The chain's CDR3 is CASTLNPSREDRVEQYF. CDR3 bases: TGTGCCAGCACCCTAAACCCCTCCAGGGAGGATCGCGTCGAGCAGTACTTC.

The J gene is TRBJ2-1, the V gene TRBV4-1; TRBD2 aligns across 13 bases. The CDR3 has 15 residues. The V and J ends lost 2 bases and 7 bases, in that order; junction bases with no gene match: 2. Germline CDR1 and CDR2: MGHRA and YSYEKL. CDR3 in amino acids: CASSQPTSGRNEQFF. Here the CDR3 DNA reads TGCGCCAGCAGCCAACCGACTAGCGGGAGGAATGAGCAGTTCTTC.